A single sample is the source of the 20 T cell receptor beta chains below, sequenced in a study of graft-versus-host responses after intestinal transplantation. For these receptors, no antigen is known. Some clones are missing from TCRdb's copy, which holds only in-frame ones; the method was immunoSEQ multiplex PCR. The table lists over 80,000 clones, approximately 90% of them singletons. The source was unstimulated CD8+ T cells sorted from spleen or lymph node cells, collected before transplant. All receptors come from a human donor who was the organ donor for an intestinal transplant.

This clone was picked up one time. In DNA, the CDR3 is TGTGCCAGCAGCGTTGACGGGGTTGGGGATACGCAGTATTTT. Protein: CASSVDGVGDTQYF. The V and J genes are TRBV9 and TRBJ2-3, with D maybe TRBD2 (5 bases). This CDR3 has 14 residues. Per the germline V gene, CDR1 is SGDLS and CDR2 is YYNGEE. Trimming pared 2 bases from V and 6 bases from J, leaving 13 bases between.

The chain links TRBV27 to TRBJ2-7; 7 bases agree with TRBD2. The CDR3 consists of 16 residues. Trimming removed 5 bases from V and 3 bases from J; junction bases left unmatched: 13. CDR1 is MNHEY and CDR2 is SMNVEV in the germline V gene (reference sequence). Written as DNA, the CDR3 is TGTGCCAGCAGTCTTCGTTCGGCGGGGGAGCACTACGAGCAGTACTTC. Its protein is CASSLRSAGEHYEQYF.

This chain connects TRBV6-1 to TRBJ2-7; 7 bases fit TRBD2. The germline CDR1 and CDR2 sequences are MNHNS and SASEGT. The V segment lost 11 bases and the J segment 4 bases; nucleotides outside the gene matches: 11. CDR3 length: 13 residues. CDR3 nucleotide sequence: TGTGCCTTAAAGCGGGGAACGGGATACGAGCAGTACTTC. It yields the protein CALKRGTGYEQYF.

V and J are TRBV4-1 and TRBJ1-6; D not resolved. V shed 5 bases and J shed 9 bases, with 14 bases lying between them. Germline loops: CDR1 MGHRA, CDR2 YSYEKL. The CDR3 runs to 14 residues. Here the CDR3 reads CASSVSGGSSPLHF. The CDR3, as DNA: TGCGCCAGCAGCGTTTCAGGAGGGAGTTCACCCCTCCACTTT.

The rearrangement joins TRBV19 to TRBJ2-1; D gene unclear. Looked up from germline, CDR1 is LNHDA and CDR2 is SQIVND (reference sequence). The CDR3 has 15 amino acids. V lost 3 bases and J lost 0, with 9 bases in between. Here the CDR3 DNA reads TGTGCCAGTAGTATTATCCCCAGCTCCTACAATGAGCAGTTCTTC. This translates into CASSIIPSSYNEQFF.

This clone was picked up one time. The chain uses TRBV6-5 and TRBJ2-5, with 7 bases fitting TRBD1. The CDR3 has 13 residues. The V segment lost 7 bases and the J segment 4 bases; nucleotides outside the gene matches: 6. Germline CDR1 reads MNHEY; CDR2 reads SVGAGI. CDR3 DNA: TGTGCCAGCAATGAACGACAGGGAGAGACCCAGTACTTC. Amino acid sequence: CASNERQGETQYF.

This chain connects TRBV27 to TRBJ2-2, with 10 positions matching TRBD1. Trimming cost V 4 bases and J 5 bases; bases outside gene matches: 1. CDR1 and CDR2 from the germline V gene are MNHEY and SMNVEV (reference sequence). This CDR3 has 14 amino acids. For the CDR3, the DNA is TGTGCCAGCAGTTGGACAGGGGGGACCGGGGAGCTGTTTTTT. It translates to CASSWTGGTGELFF.

The chain recombines TRBV7-8 with TRBJ1-2; TRBD1 might be the D (5 bases). Germline loops: CDR1 SGHVS, CDR2 FQNEAQ. V lost 4 bases, J lost 5 bases, and 14 bases lay in between. The CDR3 sequence is 14 residues long. In DNA, the CDR3 is TGTGCCAGCAGCTCGGGCCAGGGAACGTATGGCTACACCTTC. It is translated as CASSSGQGTYGYTF.

This clone was observed a single time. V gene TRBV11-3 combines with J gene TRBJ2-6, with D possibly TRBD1 on 6 matching bases. V lost 1 base and J 10 bases, leaving 8 bases between the germline ends. The length of the CDR3 is 13 residues. The germline V gene has CDR1 SGHNT and CDR2 YENEEA. The DNA of the CDR3 is TGTGCCAGCAGCTTAGCTCAGGGGAACGTCCTGACTTTC. Encoded protein: CASSLAQGNVLTF.

For the CDR3, the DNA is TGTGCCAGCGGGCCGGGACAGGCTAGTGGCTACACCTTC. It translates to CASGPGQASGYTF. The chain employs TRBV19 and TRBJ1-2; 8 nucleotides align to TRBD1. V lost 9 bases and J lost 7; bases outside the gene matches: 10. Germline V gene lookup returns CDR1 LNHDA and CDR2 SQIVND (reference sequence). This CDR3 is built from 13 residues.

This clone has a single count. J is TRBJ1-3 and V is TRBV4-3; D is perhaps TRBD1 (5 bases). The V gene's germline CDR1 is LGHNA and CDR2 YSLEER. The ends were cut back, 0 bases at V and 3 bases at J, with 9 bases in the middle. This CDR3 has 15 amino acids. The CDR3 reads CASSQEGGDGNTIYF. The CDR3, as DNA: TGCGCCAGCAGCCAAGAAGGAGGGGATGGAAACACCATATATTTT.

The rearrangement joins TRBV7-6 to TRBJ1-6; D is unclear. V lost 1 base, J lost 8 bases, and 12 bases lay in between. CDR3 length: 15 amino acids. Germline V gene data show CDR1 as SGHVS and CDR2 as FNYEAQ. CDR3 sequence (DNA): TGTGCCAGCAGCTTAGGAGCCCTCCGAGATTCACCCCTCCACTTT. Protein sequence: CASSLGALRDSPLHF.

The J gene is TRBJ2-7, the V gene TRBV5-4, with 9 bases aligning to TRBD1. The length of the CDR3 is 14 residues. With V trimmed by 3 bases and J by 1 base, 2 bases remained unmatched. Germline lookup yields CDR1 SGHNT and CDR2 YYREEE (reference sequence). CDR3 in amino acids: CASSWGQGSYEQYF. DNA of the CDR3: TGTGCCAGCAGCTGGGGACAGGGATCCTACGAGCAGTACTTC. Drawing the rest from reference TRBV5-4 and TRBJ2-7, the complete variable domain is ETGVTQSPTHLIKTRGQQVTLRCSSQSGHNTVSWYQQALGQGPQFIFQYYREEENGRGNFPPRFSGLQFPNYSSELNVNALELDDSALYLCASSWGQGSYEQYFGPGTRLTVT.

This rearrangement joins TRBV7-9 to TRBJ1-1; D is undetermined. This CDR3 has 13 residues. V gave up 2 bases and J gave up 1 base, with 5 bases separating them. The germline CDR1 and CDR2 sequences are SEHNR and FQNEAQ (reference sequence). The CDR3 region is CASSLNGNTEAFF. CDR3 nucleotides: TGTGCCAGCAGCTTAAACGGGAACACTGAAGCTTTCTTT.

The chain is built from TRBV6-1 and TRBJ2-7; D is perhaps TRBD2 (6 bases). V lost 6 bases and J 1 base, leaving 10 bases between the germline ends. Germline V gives CDR1 MNHNS, CDR2 SASEGT. CDR3 length: 13 amino acids. CDR3 region: CASRRLGSYEQYF. In nucleotides, the CDR3 is TGTGCCAGCAGGCGACTAGGTTCCTACGAGCAGTACTTC.

The gene calls are TRBV14 and TRBJ2-7; D might be TRBD1 (5 bases). The CDR3 loop spans 14 amino acids. Trimming took 5 bases from V and 6 from J, leaving 17 bases between them. CDR1 is SGHDN, CDR2 FVKESK, per germline. The CDR3, as DNA: TGTGCCAGCAGCGAACTTTCCACCAGGGCCGAGCAGTACTTC. Its translation is CASSELSTRAEQYF.

This CDR3 is CASSLGTGFHLAFF. The CDR3 region has the DNA TGTGCCAGCAGTTTAGGGACAGGGTTTCATCTGGCTTTCTTT. The chain joins TRBV27 to TRBJ1-1; 9 positions match TRBD1. This CDR3 has 14 residues. Unmatched junction bases numbered 9, after V lost 2 bases and J lost 11 bases. Germline V gene lookup returns CDR1 MNHEY and CDR2 SMNVEV (reference sequence).

V usage is TRBV27 and J usage is TRBJ2-1; 9 bases agree with TRBD2. The CDR3 has 15 residues. From germline, CDR1 is MNHEY and CDR2 SMNVEV (reference sequence). Trimming cost V 6 bases and J 6 bases; bases outside gene matches: 9. Written as DNA, the CDR3 is TGTGCCAGCAGCCCCAGGCGGGGGGGAGCCAATGAGCAGTTCTTC. Protein: CASSPRRGGANEQFF.

The chain combines TRBV4-1 with TRBJ2-7, with 10 bases identical to TRBD2. V gave up 4 bases and J gave up 7 bases; unmatched junction bases: 10. The length of the CDR3 is 15 residues. CDR1 is MGHRA, CDR2 YSYEKL, per germline. This CDR3 reads CASSLILAGVREQYF. The CDR3 region has the DNA TGCGCCAGCAGCCTGATTCTAGCGGGGGTAAGGGAGCAGTACTTC.

The chain links TRBV7-3 to TRBJ1-1; D not resolved. Per the germline V gene, CDR1 is SGHTA and CDR2 is FQGTGA. CDR3 length: 15 residues. V lost 5 bases, J lost 3 bases, and 16 bases lay in between. Here the CDR3 reads CASSPGSWLDTEAFF. The CDR3 DNA reads as TGTGCCAGCAGCCCTGGCTCTTGGTTGGACACTGAAGCTTTCTTT.